Listed here are 29 T cell receptor beta chains from one sample, sequenced in a study of long-term antiretroviral therapy in people with HIV. The authors ran the immunoSEQ assay, v3.0, at survey level. Only in-frame clones appear in the TCRdb table, and some are missing; sequencing was by immunoSEQ multiplex PCR. The table shows about 33,000 clones, with about 83% occurring only once. Specimen: unsorted PBMCs, collected 2 years after starting antiretroviral therapy. The origin of the receptors is a woman between 45 and 65 years old with HIV.

J is TRBJ2-5 and V is TRBV6-1; possibly TRBD2 for D (6 bases). Germline CDR1 MNHNS, CDR2 SASEGT. Trimming took 11 bases from V and 5 from J, leaving 18 bases between them. This CDR3 is built from 13 residues. CDR3 coding DNA: TGTGCCGGCGGGACGCCGAGGCGGGAGACCCAGTACTTC. Amino acids: CAGGTPRRETQYF.

The gene calls are TRBV15 and TRBJ2-7; 9 positions match TRBD2. Germline lookup yields CDR1 LNHNV and CDR2 YYDKDF (reference sequence). Germline trimming cut 0 bases from V and 3 bases from J; bases unmatched to any gene: 9. This CDR3 has 17 residues. The CDR3 nucleotides read TGTGCCACCAGCAGAGATGCTATTAGCGGGGGCAACTACGAGCAGTACTTC. Translation: CATSRDAISGGNYEQYF.

In this sample, this clone turned up once. The chain carries TRBV7-8 and TRBJ1-3, with a weak D call TRBD1 (5 bases). The CDR3 contains 14 residues. V lost 5 bases and J 0 bases, leaving 8 bases between the germline ends. Germline assignment: CDR1 SGHVS and CDR2 FQNEAQ. CDR3 sequence: CASSPGFSGNTIYF. In nucleotides, the CDR3 is TGTGCCAGCAGCCCAGGGTTCTCTGGAAACACCATATATTTT. Looking up the rest from reference TRBV7-8 and TRBJ1-3 gives the full variable domain: GAGVSQSPRYKVAKRGQDVALRCDPISGHVSLFWYQQALGQGPEFLTYFQNEAQLDKSGLPSDRFFAERPEGSVSTLKIQRTQQEDSAVYLCASSPGFSGNTIYFGEGSWLTVV.

The genes are TRBV28 and TRBJ1-1, with unresolved D. V lost 2 bases to trimming and J lost 5 bases, with 15 bases between them. Looked up from germline, CDR1 is MDHEN and CDR2 is SYDVKM. The CDR3 has 15 amino acids. The CDR3 region has the DNA TGTGCCAGCAGTTTACCCCGGTGGGATAGGACTGAAGCTTTCTTT. Its protein product is CASSLPRWDRTEAFF. Filled out from reference TRBV28 and TRBJ1-1, the complete variable domain reads DVKVTQSSRYLVKRTGEKVFLECVQDMDHENMFWYRQDPGLGLRLIYFSYDVKMKEKGDIPEGYSVSREKKERFSLILESASTNQTSMYLCASSLPRWDRTEAFFGQGTRLTVV.

This chain joins TRBV5-1 and TRBJ2-7, with 14 bases that match TRBD2. There are 16 residues in the CDR3. Germline CDR1 reads SGHRS; CDR2 reads YFSETQ. The V and J ends lost 3 bases and 3 bases, in that order; junction bases with no gene match: 5. The DNA for the CDR3 is TGCGCCAGCAGCTCTGGACTAGCGGGGGGCTACTACGAGCAGTACTTC. It specifies CASSSGLAGGYYEQYF. The whole variable domain, remainder taken from reference TRBV5-1 and TRBJ2-7, is KAGVTQTPRYLIKTRGQQVTLSCSPISGHRSVSWYQQTPGQGLQFLFEYFSETQRNKGNFPGRFSGRQFSNSRSEMNVSTLELGDSALYLCASSSGLAGGYYEQYFGPGTRLTVT.

Remarks on this clone: At one of its ends the junction is not consistent with the germline gene, which may arise from a read error. The chain combines TRBV6-1 with TRBJ1-5; D gene unclear. Germline-derived CDR1 and CDR2 are MNHNS and SASEGT. This CDR3 is 10 amino acids long. CDR3 sequence: CASSDRGLDF. CDR3 bases: TGTGCCAGCAGTGATAGAGGGTTGGATTTT.

V gene TRBV29-1 combines with J gene TRBJ1-1; no firm D call. V gave up 7 bases and J gave up 3 bases, with 9 bases separating them. The CDR3 extends over 11 amino acids. Per germline, CDR1 SQVTM and CDR2 ANQGSEA. CDR3 region: CSGSEYTEAFF. The CDR3 DNA sequence: TGCAGCGGCAGTGAGTACACTGAAGCTTTCTTT.

This clone was seen once. This chain links TRBV7-3 with TRBJ1-3; unclear D gene. CDR1 is SGHTA, CDR2 FQGTGA, per germline. The CDR3 spans 16 residues. V dropped 5 bases and J dropped 0 bases, with 14 bases sitting between them. The CDR3: CASSPRRASSGNTIYF. CDR3 nucleotide sequence: TGTGCCAGCAGCCCCCGCCGGGCGAGCTCTGGAAACACCATATATTTT.

This chain connects TRBV5-4 to TRBJ2-1; TRBD2 agrees at 9 bases. The CDR3 extends over 15 amino acids. Germline V CDR1 and CDR2: SGHNT, YYREEE (reference sequence). V lost 1 base, J lost 9 bases, and 8 bases stayed unmatched. CDR3 DNA: TGTGCCAGCAGCTTGTACCCTAGCGGGGATACTGAGCAGTTCTTC. Amino acid sequence: CASSLYPSGDTEQFF.

CDR3 residues: CASSQTTSGGLSYLTDTQYF. For the CDR3, the DNA is TGTGCCAGCAGCCAAACGACTAGCGGGGGGCTCTCCTACCTAACAGATACGCAGTATTTT. The gene calls are TRBV4-2 and TRBJ2-3; 13 nucleotides agree with TRBD2. The CDR3 runs 20 residues. Germline assignment: CDR1 LGHNA and CDR2 YNFKEQ. Unmatched junction bases numbered 14, after V lost 2 bases and J lost 3 bases.

The chain is built from TRBV7-9 and TRBJ1-1; tentative D call: TRBD1 (5 bases). V was cut by 7 bases and J by 2 bases, with 14 bases left in between. The CDR3 sequence is 14 residues long. Germline CDR1 and CDR2: SEHNR and FQNEAQ (reference sequence). The CDR3 region has the DNA TGTGCCAGCAAACCCCAGACAGCAAACACTGAAGCTTTCTTT. This translates into CASKPQTANTEAFF.

The rearrangement links TRBV7-9 to TRBJ1-4; D remains unclear. The CDR3 extends over 16 amino acids. The germline CDR1 and CDR2 sequences are SEHNR and FQNEAQ (reference sequence). V dropped 1 base and J dropped 7 bases, with 16 bases sitting between them. The CDR3 here is CASSLGSSGRGEKLFF. In DNA form, the CDR3 reads TGTGCCAGCAGCTTAGGGTCGTCGGGGAGAGGTGAAAAACTGTTTTTT.

This clone was observed a handful of times. The genes are TRBV7-2 and TRBJ1-4; D not resolved. CDR1 is SGHTA, CDR2 FQGNSA, per germline. The CDR3 totals 13 residues. Trimming left V 4 bases short and J 8 bases short, with 11 bases between. CDR3 sequence reads: CASSSLWREKLFF. CDR3 nucleotides: TGTGCCAGCAGCTCCCTTTGGAGGGAAAAACTGTTTTTT.

This rearrangement joins TRBV30 to TRBJ1-6; D not certain. V lost 0 bases and J lost 3, with 9 bases in between. In germline, CDR1 is GTSNPN, CDR2 SVGIG (reference sequence). CDR3 length: 15 amino acids. CDR3 loop: CAWSVGGSYNSPLHF. In nucleotides, the CDR3 is TGTGCCTGGAGTGTAGGTGGTAGCTATAATTCACCCCTCCACTTT.

The chain recombines TRBV10-3 with TRBJ1-1; D gene unclear. From germline, CDR1 is ENHRY and CDR2 SYGVKD. CDR3 length: 15 amino acids. The V and J ends lost 3 bases and 4 bases respectively, with 15 bases between them. The CDR3 region has the DNA TGTGCCATCAGTGATCCGGCCAGGTTGGGCACTGAAGCTTTCTTT. Translated, it gives CAISDPARLGTEAFF.

The chain joins TRBV7-9 to TRBJ1-1; D is perhaps TRBD1 (6 bases). Germline CDR1 SEHNR, CDR2 FQNEAQ (reference sequence). Trimming took off 5 bases at V and 1 base at J, with 11 bases between the two ends. CDR3 length: 14 amino acids. CDR3 bases: TGTGCCAGCAGCATTCACAGGGAGAACACTGAAGCTTTCTTT. Protein: CASSIHRENTEAFF.

The chain joins TRBV2 to TRBJ2-7; 7 nucleotides line up with TRBD1. Germline values: CDR1 SNHLY, CDR2 FYNNEI. The CDR3 is 12 amino acids. The J segment lost 9 bases and the V segment lost 5 bases, leaving 7 bases of the junction unmatched. The CDR3 region is CASSRRQGWQYV. The CDR3 DNA reads TGTGCCAGCAGTAGGCGACAGGGCTGGCAGTACGTC.

This clone was counted a few times. V is TRBV5-1 and J is TRBJ1-6, with D possibly matching TRBD1 (5 bases). Germline assignment: CDR1 SGHRS and CDR2 YFSETQ. V was cut by 1 base and J by 7 bases, with 12 bases left in between. CDR3 length: 15 amino acids. The CDR3 DNA reads TGCGCCAGCAGCTTGCACAGGTCGGGGAATTCACCCCTCCACTTT. Protein product: CASSLHRSGNSPLHF.

J is TRBJ2-5 and V is TRBV5-6; possible D gene TRBD1, 6 bases. CDR3 length equals 14 residues. Trimming left V 4 bases short and J 3 bases short, with 13 bases between. The germline CDR1 and CDR2 sequences are SGHDT and YYEEEE. The CDR3 sequence: CASSRDQGKETQYF. The CDR3 DNA is TGTGCCAGCAGCCGGGACCAGGGGAAAGAGACCCAGTACTTC.

The J gene is TRBJ2-2, the V gene TRBV5-1, with 9 bases fitting TRBD2. The CDR3 covers 16 residues. Germline V gene lookup returns CDR1 SGHRS and CDR2 YFSETQ. V shed 1 base, J shed 1 base, and the junction held 2 bases outside the gene matches. This CDR3 is CASSLRAGGNTGELFF. DNA of the CDR3: TGCGCCAGCAGCTTGCGAGCGGGGGGGAACACCGGGGAGCTGTTTTTT.

The chain carries TRBV7-3 and TRBJ2-2; tentatively, D is TRBD1 (6 bases). The CDR3 runs 16 residues. V lost 2 bases and J lost 1, with 11 bases in between. Germline V gene sequence: CDR1 SGHTA, CDR2 FQGTGA. CDR3 sequence: CASSLLGHMNTGELFF. Written as DNA, the CDR3 is TGTGCCAGCAGCTTATTGGGACACATGAACACCGGGGAGCTGTTTTTT. Variable domain in full (rest from reference TRBV7-3 and TRBJ2-2): GAGVSQTPSNKVTEKGKYVELRCDPISGHTALYWYRQSLGQGPEFLIYFQGTGAADDSGLPNDRFFAVRPEGSVSTLKIQRTERGDSAVYLCASSLLGHMNTGELFFGEGSRLTVL.

The chain couples TRBV11-2 to TRBJ2-2; D remains unclear. The V gene lost 4 bases and the J gene lost 1 base, with 4 bases spanning the gap. The CDR3 covers 13 residues. The germline V gene has CDR1 SGHAT and CDR2 FQNNGV. In nucleotides, the CDR3 is TGTGCCAGCAGCTGGGGGAACACCGGGGAGCTGTTTTTT. It codes for CASSWGNTGELFF.

This chain connects TRBV5-1 to TRBJ2-3; D not resolved. With 4 bases removed from V and 0 bases from J, the gap between germline ends came to 12 bases. CDR1 and CDR2 from the germline V gene are SGHRS and YFSETQ. CDR3 length: 15 amino acids. The CDR3 protein is CASSPLGPSTDTQYF. The CDR3, as DNA: TGCGCCAGCAGCCCCCTAGGGCCGAGCACAGATACGCAGTATTTT.

This sequence joins TRBV9 and TRBJ2-1; possible D gene TRBD1, 6 bases. The germline gives CDR1 SGDLS, CDR2 YYNGEE. V lost 4 bases and J 3 bases, leaving 14 bases between the germline ends. This CDR3 has 15 residues. CDR3 DNA: TGTGCCAGCAGCACAGGGACGCCGAACTACAATGAGCAGTTCTTC. This gives the protein CASSTGTPNYNEQFF.

The chain joins TRBV4-1 to TRBJ2-5; 9 bases map to TRBD2. Germline trimming cut 0 bases from V and 6 bases from J; bases unmatched to any gene: 8. Looked up from germline, CDR1 is MGHRA and CDR2 is YSYEKL. The CDR3 is 16 residues long. In DNA, the CDR3 is TGCGCCAGCAGCCAAGAACCGCGGGGGGGCACGAAGACCCAGTACTTC. This encodes CASSQEPRGGTKTQYF.

The chain combines TRBV18 with TRBJ1-6; no reliable D call. V dropped 5 bases and J dropped 8 bases, with 10 bases sitting between them. From germline, CDR1 is KGHSH and CDR2 LQKENI. This CDR3 is built from 13 residues. CDR3 region: CASSWRLDSPLHF. The CDR3 DNA is TGTGCCAGCTCATGGCGGTTAGATTCACCCCTCCACTTT.

V is TRBV9 and J is TRBJ1-4, with D perhaps matching TRBD1 (5 bases). With 2 bases removed from V and 8 bases from J, the gap between germline ends came to 13 bases. Germline V gene data show CDR1 as SGDLS and CDR2 as YYNGEE. The CDR3 sequence is 14 residues long. The CDR3 region is CASSVRGDNEKLFF. The DNA for the CDR3 is TGTGCCAGCAGCGTTAGAGGGGATAACGAAAAACTGTTTTTT.

This clone came up a few times. This chain joins TRBV30 and TRBJ1-2; no clear D. The CDR3 runs 13 residues. Trimming left V 0 bases short and J 8 bases short, with 13 bases between. Germline CDR1 and CDR2: GTSNPN and SVGIG (reference sequence). The CDR3 nucleotides read TGTGCCTGGAGTGTTGGTTCCTTCTTGGGCTACACCTTC. Amino acids: CAWSVGSFLGYTF.

This clone was observed a single time. This rearrangement joins TRBV7-3 to TRBJ2-1; weak D call: TRBD2 (6 bases). The germline V gene has CDR1 SGHTA and CDR2 FQGTGA. The CDR3 runs to 15 residues. V shed 4 bases and J shed 0 bases, with 10 bases lying between them. The CDR3: CASSYRGSSYNEQFF. The DNA of the CDR3 is TGTGCCAGCAGCTACCGGGGGAGCTCCTACAATGAGCAGTTCTTC.